This TCR beta chain was retrieved from a study of early T cells in non-severe SARS-CoV-2 infection. Trimming at V came to 8 bases and at J to 5 bases, leaving 9 bases not matched to a gene. This CDR3 has 14 residues. Germline V gene lookup returns CDR1 GTSNPN and CDR2 SVGIG (reference sequence). TCRdb reanalysed the 5' RACE reads using MiXCR and keeps one entry per CDR3 protein. This sample has more than 50,000 distinct CDR3 sequences, with under 15% found just once. This material consisted of whole blood, taken at baseline. The TCR was taken from an adult who was a healthcare worker with PCR-confirmed SARS-CoV-2 infection or an uninfected control (not recorded which). The V call is TRBV30, the J call TRBJ1-6; TRBD1 matches at 7 bases. The CDR3 sequence is CAAPTGLNNSPLHF. In DNA form, the CDR3 reads TGTGCCGCTCCGACAGGGTTGAATAATTCACCCCTCCACTTT.